These 3 T cell receptor beta chains share one sample of origin, sequenced in a study of cytomegalovirus exposure and HLA in healthy donors. Assay: immunoSEQ multiplex PCR; the TCRdb copy retains only in-frame clones and omits some. The repertoire holds around 350,000 clones, with approximately 90% as singletons. Sequenced: PBMCs. Receptor source: a woman aged 18-29 years in good health and CMV-seronegative.

The gene calls are TRBV4-1 and TRBJ1-1; D is unresolved. The V and J ends lost 2 bases and 3 bases respectively, with 10 bases between them. The germline V gene has CDR1 MGHRA and CDR2 YSYEKL. The CDR3 is 14 residues long. CDR3 bases: TGCGCCAGCAGCCAACCATTTCAGTACACTGAAGCTTTCTTT. Protein sequence: CASSQPFQYTEAFF.

This rearrangement joins TRBV19 to TRBJ2-3; 8 bases are shared with TRBD1. This CDR3 has 15 amino acids. V shed 7 bases, J shed 0 bases, and the junction held 6 bases outside the gene matches. Germline loops: CDR1 LNHDA, CDR2 SQIVND (reference sequence). The CDR3 bases are TGTGCCAGTACTGAGACAGGGGCTAGCACAGATACGCAGTATTTT. Translated: CASTETGASTDTQYF.

The CDR3 here is CASSGATSGEETQYF. The CDR3 region has the DNA TGCGCCAGCAGCGGGGCGACTAGCGGGGAAGAGACCCAGTACTTC. This chain connects TRBV10-2 to TRBJ2-5; 11 bases map to TRBD2. The CDR3 is 15 amino acids. With 6 bases clipped from V and 3 bases from J, the junction kept 6 bases outside the gene matches. CDR1 is WSHSY and CDR2 is SAAADI in the germline V gene.